The clone carrying this TCR beta chain was seen a few times. Its antigen is currently unknown. The data were taken from a study of vaccination and CD4 T cells after COVID-19. Treatment of the sample: approximately 9-day PBMC culture with coronavirus spike peptide pools or control peptides (ViraFEST assay). V was trimmed by 3 bases and J by 4 bases, leaving 15 bases between them. The CDR3 is 16 residues long. Germline loops: CDR1 MNHEY, CDR2 SMNVEV (reference sequence). Sequence data for DNA of cultured CD4+ T cells were generated by the Oncomine TCR Beta short-read assay. TCRdb used MiXCR to reprocess the PCR reads, holding one entry per CDR3 protein. Counted here are around 16,000 distinct CDR3 sequences, roughly 51% occurring once; the ten biggest clones make up roughly 34%. Study-level points and caveats: A comparatively limited set of convalescent patients was examined, with no early post-infection timepoints. Researchers report that a median about 86% of reactive clones in convalescent patients surfaced only post-vaccination.

This sample comprised cultured CD4+ T cells from blood, obtained after SARS-CoV-2 vaccination. This receptor was obtained from a human donor with COVID-19. The V call is TRBV27, the J call TRBJ2-2, with D tentatively TRBD2 (5 bases). CDR3 loop: CASSFHLEAVTGELFF. As DNA, the CDR3 is TGTGCCAGCAGTTTTCACCTGGAGGCGGTCACCGGGGAGCTGTTTTTT.